Listed below are T cell receptor beta chains from one sample, sequenced in a study of CD8 T cells in ankylosing spondylitis. TCRdb reprocessed the 5' RACE reads with MiXCR, giving one entry per CDR3 protein. The sample has some 700,000 distinct CDR3 sequences, 15% to 20% seen once. Sequencing was done on a sample of blood, either unsorted or a sorted T cell fraction (not recorded which). These receptors were collected from a male donor with ankylosing spondylitis. Both conserved end residues are part of each CDR3. The D gene is left open where the match is weak. Some rows mark clone size as missing; the rest say once, few, many or name a class of expanded clone.

D: -
J: TRBJ2-5
size: -
V: TRBV9
CDR3: CASSVQDEEETQYF
DNA: TGTGCCAGCAGCGTACAGGACGAGGAAGAGACCCAGTACTTC

D: -
J: TRBJ2-5
size: -
V: TRBV7-9
CDR3: CASSFRVGYQETQYF
DNA: TGTGCCAGCAGCTTTCGAGTGGGGTACCAAGAGACCCAGTACTTC

D: -
J: TRBJ2-7
size: few
V: TRBV10-3
CDR3: CATRTFEVRGEQYF
DNA: TGTGCCACCAGGACATTCGAGGTTCGGGGCGAGCAGTACTTC

D: TRBD1
J: TRBJ2-3
size: -
V: TRBV28
CDR3: CASSPPTGTVNTDTQYF
DNA: TGTGCCAGCAGTCCACCGACCGGGACAGTTAACACAGATACGCAGTATTTT

D: TRBD1
J: TRBJ1-6
size: few
V: TRBV6-5
CDR3: CASSFDRGPGSPLHF
DNA: TGTGCCAGCAGTTTCGACAGGGGGCCCGGTTCACCCCTCCACTTT

D: -
J: TRBJ2-7
size: few
V: TRBV7-9
CDR3: CASSPGVSDSYEQYF
DNA: TGTGCCAGCAGCCCCGGAGTAAGCGATTCCTACGAGCAGTACTTC

D: TRBD2
J: TRBJ2-1
size: -
V: TRBV6-5
CDR3: CASSYLLAGVVEQFF
DNA: TGTGCCAGCAGTTACTTACTAGCGGGCGTAGTTGAGCAGTTCTTC

D: TRBD1
J: TRBJ1-4
size: -
V: TRBV12-3/TRBV12-4
CDR3: CASSMRSGTGLVKLFF
DNA: TGTGCCAGCAGTATGAGATCCGGGACAGGGTTAGTTAAACTGTTTTTT

D: -
J: TRBJ2-7
size: many
V: TRBV5-1
CDR3: CASSLTEELRHEQYF
DNA: TGCGCCAGCAGCTTGACGGAGGAGTTGAGGCACGAGCAGTACTTC

D: -
J: TRBJ1-2
size: few
V: TRBV5-1
CDR3: CASSEGFGDYGYTF
DNA: TGCGCCAGCAGCGAGGGTTTTGGGGACTATGGCTACACCTTC

D: -
J: TRBJ2-2
size: -
V: TRBV2
CDR3: CASRGVGRATGELFF
DNA: TGTGCCAGCAGGGGGGTCGGGAGAGCCACCGGGGAGCTGTTTTTT

D: -
J: TRBJ2-7
size: few
V: TRBV12-3/TRBV12-4
CDR3: CASSWGVRGSYEQYF
DNA: TGTGCCAGCAGTTGGGGGGTCAGGGGTTCCTACGAGCAGTACTTC

D: TRBD2
J: TRBJ2-5
size: -
V: TRBV29-1
CDR3: CSVEDPASGRAGQETQYF
DNA: TGCAGCGTTGAAGATCCGGCTAGCGGGAGGGCGGGACAAGAGACCCAGTACTTC

D: -
J: TRBJ2-1
size: -
V: TRBV6-5
CDR3: CASSYSTEYNEQFF
DNA: TGTGCCAGCAGTTACTCGACAGAATACAATGAGCAGTTCTTC

D: TRBD2
J: TRBJ2-1
size: -
V: TRBV2
CDR3: CASNGLAAFYNEQFF
DNA: TGTGCCAGCAACGGACTAGCGGCCTTTTACAATGAGCAGTTCTTC

D: -
J: TRBJ1-4
size: few
V: TRBV29-1
CDR3: CSGYTEGNEKLFF
DNA: TGCAGCGGATATACGGAGGGAAATGAAAAACTGTTTTTT

D: -
J: TRBJ2-7
size: -
V: TRBV9
CDR3: CASSETPAQETYEQYF
DNA: TGTGCCAGCAGCGAAACCCCGGCCCAGGAAACCTACGAGCAGTACTTC

D: -
J: TRBJ1-2
size: -
V: TRBV20-1
CDR3: CSARDGGDYGYTF
DNA: TGCAGTGCTAGAGATGGGGGGGACTATGGCTACACCTTC

D: -
J: TRBJ2-4
size: -
V: TRBV12-3/TRBV12-4
CDR3: CASSLPPGTNIQYF
DNA: TGTGCCAGCAGTTTACCACCGGGAACAAACATTCAGTACTTC

D: -
J: TRBJ2-1
size: many
V: TRBV25-1
CDR3: CASSDILAGGIYNEQFF
DNA: TGTGCCAGCAGTGATATCCTAGCTGGGGGTATATACAATGAGCAGTTCTTC

D: -
J: TRBJ1-1
size: few
V: TRBV6-5
CDR3: CASSWTQGNTEAFF
DNA: TGTGCCAGCAGTTGGACACAGGGGAACACTGAAGCTTTCTTT

D: -
J: TRBJ2-7
size: -
V: TRBV11-2
CDR3: CASSLEAQSSYEQYF
DNA: TGTGCCAGCAGCTTAGAGGCACAGAGCTCCTACGAGCAGTACTTC

D: -
J: TRBJ2-4
size: -
V: TRBV5-1
CDR3: CARQEQLPPQIAKNIQYF
DNA: TGCGCCAGACAGGAACAGCTTCCGCCACAGATAGCCAAAAACATTCAGTACTTC

D: TRBD1
J: TRBJ2-2
size: -
V: TRBV4-3
CDR3: CASSQGRGRGGELFF
DNA: TGCGCCAGCAGCCAAGGCAGGGGGCGCGGCGGGGAGCTGTTTTTT

D: TRBD2
J: TRBJ2-2
size: many
V: TRBV12-3/TRBV12-4
CDR3: CASSPPRTRSGELFF
DNA: TGTGCCAGCAGTCCCCCCCGGACTAGATCCGGGGAGCTGTTTTTT

D: TRBD2
J: TRBJ2-1
size: few
V: TRBV9
CDR3: CASSVRREGLYNEQFF
DNA: TGTGCCAGCAGCGTACGGCGGGAGGGCCTTTACAATGAGCAGTTCTTC

D: -
J: TRBJ1-5
size: few
V: TRBV5-5
CDR3: CASTPVAGALSQPQHF
DNA: TGTGCCAGCACGCCGGTCGCAGGGGCGTTAAGTCAGCCCCAGCATTTT

D: TRBD1
J: TRBJ1-6
size: few
V: TRBV24-1
CDR3: CATSDLRDREASPLHF
DNA: TGTGCCACCAGTGATTTACGGGACAGGGAGGCTTCACCCCTCCACTTT

D: -
J: TRBJ1-1
size: many
V: TRBV7-9
CDR3: CASSLVAGNTEAFF
DNA: TGTGCCAGCAGCTTAGTGGCGGGGAACACTGAAGCTTTCTTT

D: -
J: TRBJ2-7
size: few
V: TRBV29-1
CDR3: CSVGPDPTTYEQYF
DNA: TGCAGCGTCGGACCGGACCCGACAACCTACGAGCAGTACTTC

D: -
J: TRBJ2-7
size: -
V: TRBV5-1
CDR3: CASSHGNEQYF
DNA: TGCGCCAGCAGCCACGGAAACGAGCAGTACTTC

D: -
J: TRBJ2-1
size: -
V: TRBV12-3/TRBV12-4
CDR3: CASSLDSIRFHEQFF
DNA: TGTGCCAGCAGTTTAGACTCCATTCGGTTCCATGAGCAGTTCTTC

D: -
J: TRBJ2-3
size: many
V: TRBV18
CDR3: CASSPWIPDTQYF
DNA: TGTGCCAGCTCACCATGGATCCCAGATACGCAGTATTTT

D: -
J: TRBJ1-1
size: -
V: TRBV7-2
CDR3: CASSLPGPEAFF
DNA: TGTGCCAGCAGCTTACCGGGGCCCGAAGCTTTCTTT

D: -
J: TRBJ2-7
size: few
V: TRBV25-1
CDR3: CASSESPGSYEQYF
DNA: TGTGCCAGCAGTGAATCCCCAGGATCCTACGAGCAGTACTTC

D: TRBD2
J: TRBJ2-7
size: many
V: TRBV12-3/TRBV12-4
CDR3: CASSLWGSGRAEQYF
DNA: TGTGCCAGCAGTTTGTGGGGTAGCGGGAGGGCCGAGCAGTACTTC

D: -
J: TRBJ1-1
size: -
V: TRBV3-1
CDR3: CASSHSTRTEAFF
DNA: TGTGCCAGCAGCCATTCTACCCGGACTGAAGCTTTCTTT

D: -
J: TRBJ1-4
size: -
V: TRBV11-2
CDR3: CASSLEEKLFF
DNA: TGTGCCAGCAGCTTAGAAGAAAAACTGTTTTTT

D: -
J: TRBJ2-5
size: few
V: TRBV7-9
CDR3: CASSPAFLVGGQETQYF
DNA: TGTGCCAGCAGCCCCGCATTCTTAGTAGGAGGCCAAGAGACCCAGTACTTC

D: -
J: TRBJ2-7
size: -
V: TRBV5-8
CDR3: CASSFWASGYEQYF
DNA: TGTGCCAGCAGCTTCTGGGCTTCAGGTTACGAGCAGTACTTC

D: -
J: TRBJ2-7
size: -
V: TRBV5-5
CDR3: CASRSYGRDEQYF
DNA: TGTGCCAGCAGATCTTATGGGAGAGACGAGCAGTACTTC

D: TRBD2
J: TRBJ2-1
size: -
V: TRBV4-1
CDR3: CASSQVPINSGGAIGDEQFF
DNA: TGCGCCAGCAGCCAAGTCCCCATAAATAGCGGGGGGGCCATTGGGGATGAGCAGTTCTTC

D: -
J: TRBJ1-3
size: -
V: TRBV7-2
CDR3: CASSLDSKLGNTIYF
DNA: TGTGCCAGCAGCTTAGACAGCAAACTCGGAAACACCATATATTTT

D: TRBD1
J: TRBJ1-2
size: -
V: TRBV2
CDR3: CASSERSPGGGGYTF
DNA: TGTGCCAGCAGTGAAAGGTCCCCAGGGGGCGGTGGCTACACCTTC

D: TRBD1
J: TRBJ1-6
size: few
V: TRBV5-1
CDR3: CASSLEGPTGGNSPLHF
DNA: TGCGCCAGCAGCTTGGAGGGTCCGACAGGGGGTAATTCACCCCTCCACTTT

D: -
J: TRBJ1-1
size: -
V: TRBV3-1
CDR3: CASSQGSTANTEAFF
DNA: TGTGCCAGCAGCCAAGGGTCGACAGCGAACACTGAAGCTTTCTTT

D: TRBD1
J: TRBJ2-3
size: -
V: TRBV5-6
CDR3: CASGPGDRVVAAQYF
DNA: TGTGCCAGCGGCCCGGGGGACAGGGTCGTTGCAGCGCAGTATTTT

D: TRBD1
J: TRBJ2-3
size: many
V: TRBV20-1
CDR3: CSARDQGAGTDTQYF
DNA: TGCAGTGCTAGAGATCAGGGGGCGGGCACAGATACGCAGTATTTT

D: -
J: TRBJ1-2
size: few
V: TRBV9
CDR3: CASSVGGHGYTF
DNA: TGTGCCAGCAGCGTCGGAGGCCATGGCTACACCTTC

D: TRBD2
J: TRBJ2-1
size: few
V: TRBV27
CDR3: CASSLGLADLRDEQFF
DNA: TGTGCCAGCAGTTTGGGACTAGCGGACTTGCGGGATGAGCAGTTCTTC

D: -
J: TRBJ2-1
size: -
V: TRBV7-9
CDR3: CASIGPNEQFF
DNA: TGTGCCAGCATCGGTCCTAATGAGCAGTTCTTC

D: -
J: TRBJ2-5
size: few
V: TRBV25-1
CDR3: CASSEGSGAGAETQYF
DNA: TGTGCCAGCAGTGAAGGTAGCGGAGCCGGCGCAGAGACCCAGTACTTC

D: TRBD2
J: TRBJ2-1
size: -
V: TRBV11-1
CDR3: CASSYDVWDGRALPVDEQFF
DNA: TGTGCCAGCAGTTACGATGTATGGGACGGGAGGGCCCTCCCGGTGGATGAGCAGTTCTTC

D: -
J: TRBJ2-1
size: few
V: TRBV27
CDR3: CASSLSDMFNEQFF
DNA: TGTGCCAGCAGTTTATCTGACATGTTCAATGAGCAGTTCTTC

D: TRBD2
J: TRBJ2-1
size: -
V: TRBV11-3
CDR3: CASSLGTAGGQYNEQFF
DNA: TGTGCCAGCAGCTTAGGTACAGCGGGGGGGCAATACAATGAGCAGTTCTTC

D: TRBD1
J: TRBJ1-2
size: -
V: TRBV27
CDR3: CASSSRGRNDYGYTF
DNA: TGTGCCAGCAGTTCTAGGGGGCGAAATGACTATGGCTACACCTTC

D: -
J: TRBJ2-7
size: -
V: TRBV7-2
CDR3: CASSPPGTQQYF
DNA: TGTGCCAGCAGCCCCCCGGGGACCCAGCAGTACTTC

D: TRBD1
J: TRBJ2-5
size: few
V: TRBV30
CDR3: CAWGTGGPRDQYF
DNA: TGTGCCTGGGGGACAGGGGGACCACGGGACCAGTACTTC

D: -
J: TRBJ2-7
size: -
V: TRBV3-1
CDR3: CASSPRRSDEQYF
DNA: TGTGCCAGCAGTCCTAGGAGGAGCGACGAGCAGTACTTC

D: -
J: TRBJ2-4
size: -
V: TRBV20-1
CDR3: CSAREIQVGVSGNIQYF
DNA: TGCAGTGCCAGAGAGATCCAGGTGGGAGTGAGTGGAAACATTCAGTACTTC